This TCR beta chain was identified during a study of post-analysis software for immune sequencing data. A remark on this clonotype: What it recognizes is unknown.

V was pared by 0 bases and J by 3 bases, with 3 bases of the junction left unmatched. The CDR3 is 14 amino acids. Looked up from germline, CDR1 is DFQATT and CDR2 is SNEGSKA (reference sequence). Tagging with unique molecular identifiers was a feature of the TCR beta cDNA libraries. One entry per CDR3 protein, called by TCRdb with MiXCR from the PCR reads. The sample holds about 570,000 distinct CDR3 sequences, around a third seen once. Overall study results and limits: When the samples were clustered directly with F measure, those that had been prepared in the same batch showed strong co-clustering. In patients, TRBV5-6, TRBV5-1 and TRBV20-1 belonged to five or six TRBV segments found more frequently than in controls. Normalized Chao1 diversity in multiple sclerosis patients fell significantly below that of controls.

The chain carries TRBV20-1 and TRBJ2-5; TRBD2 aligns across 8 bases. Sequencing used blood. The clonotype was recovered from a girl aged 2-17 years with multiple sclerosis. The CDR3 DNA reads TGCAGTGCTAGAGATCGGGAGGGGAAAGAGACCCAGTACTTC. It is translated as CSARDREGKETQYF.